Below, 30 T cell receptor beta chains from the same sample are listed, as sequenced in a study of human T cells and chemical hapten exposure listed by TCRdb under 2021. Receptors were amplified or captured by RACE. The instrument given in TCRdb is NextSeq 500. TCRdb trimmed the raw reads at Q25, called clones with MiXCR and kept productive beta chains. When rows share a CDR3 protein, they turn into one entry using the most common DNA and genes. In this sample the table shows about 78,000 distinct CDR3 sequences, around 7.9% of which occur a single time. Under 3.5% of the sample is taken by the ten largest. Interpreted using the paper, the time point label stands for: patch test 2, 6 weeks after DPC sensitization. This specimen's treatment or condition label, per the study, means: therapeutic diphenylcyclopropenone sensitization with weekly scalp DPC. The sample was whole blood, taken in connection with sensitization to the hapten diphenylcyclopropenone (DPC). All receptors derive from a woman in her fifties or sixties with alopecia areata. Some clones in this sample may be carry-over from other donors' samples.

This clonotype was found a few times. The V call is TRBV6-1, the J call TRBJ2-1, with D perhaps matching TRBD2 (5 bases). Germline V gene lookup returns CDR1 MNHNS and CDR2 SASEGT. Trimming left V 6 bases short and J 6 bases short, with 12 bases between. This CDR3 spans 13 amino acids. CDR3 sequence: CASSRTVRNEQFF. CDR3 nucleotide sequence: TGTGCCAGCAGCAGGACTGTACGCAATGAGCAGTTCTTC.

The chain carries TRBV20-1 and TRBJ1-1, with D possibly being TRBD1 (5 bases). The CDR3 consists of 15 residues. Germline values: CDR1 DFQATT, CDR2 SNEGSKA (reference sequence). With 1 base removed from V and 6 bases from J, the gap between germline ends came to 18 bases. Here the CDR3 reads CSARVIGQGDAEAFF. For the CDR3, the DNA is TGCAGTGCTAGAGTCATCGGGCAGGGTGACGCTGAAGCTTTCTTT.

This clonotype was recorded a few times. This chain links TRBV7-9 with TRBJ1-6; TRBD1 aligns across 9 bases. This CDR3 region has 15 residues. V was clipped by 4 bases and J by 6 bases; unmatched bases: 4. Germline CDR1 reads SEHNR; CDR2 reads FQNEAQ (reference sequence). DNA for the CDR3: TGTGCCAGCAGCTCCCGGGACAGGGTTAATTCACCCCTCCACTTT. It translates to CASSSRDRVNSPLHF.

This clonotype appeared many times. This rearrangement joins TRBV5-1 to TRBJ1-4, with TRBD1 matching 11 bases. V was pared by 6 bases and J by 7 bases, with 5 bases of the junction left unmatched. CDR3 length: 14 residues. Germline CDR1 reads SGHRS; CDR2 reads YFSETQ. The CDR3 coding sequence is TGCGCCAGCAATAGCGGGACAGGGGGTGAAAAACTGTTTTTT. Its translation is CASNSGTGGEKLFF.

In its sample, this clonotype was seen many times. V is TRBV28 and J is TRBJ1-2; D perhaps matches TRBD1 (5 bases). The V gene lost 6 bases and the J gene lost 5 bases, with 19 bases spanning the gap. The length of the CDR3 is 15 residues. Looked up from germline, CDR1 is MDHEN and CDR2 is SYDVKM. The DNA for the CDR3 is TGTGCCAGCAGGGGGGGGGTTGCTCTCCAGTATGGCTACACCTTC. Its protein is CASRGGVALQYGYTF.

This clonotype was seen at least ten times. The genes are TRBV4-3 and TRBJ2-1; 7 nucleotides match TRBD2. V trimming: 4 bases; J trimming: 4 bases; junction bases outside the gene matches: 10. The CDR3 spans 16 residues. CDR1 is LGHNA, CDR2 YSLEER, per germline. For the CDR3, the DNA is TGCGCCAGCAGCCGATTACCGGGACTACAATACAATGAGCAGTTCTTC. It specifies CASSRLPGLQYNEQFF.

The chain is built from TRBV3-1 and TRBJ2-3; D gene unclear. The CDR3 loop spans 15 amino acids. The germline CDR1 and CDR2 sequences are LGHDT and YNNKEL (reference sequence). Trimming took off 4 bases at V and 0 bases at J, with 11 bases between the two ends. The CDR3 here is CASSPSGPSTDTQYF. CDR3 coding DNA: TGTGCCAGCAGCCCATCGGGCCCTAGCACAGATACGCAGTATTTT.

The V and J genes are TRBV5-1 and TRBJ1-2; D gene unclear. Germline V lookup: CDR1 SGHRS, CDR2 YFSETQ. This CDR3 spans 14 amino acids. The V and J ends lost 5 bases and 1 base respectively, with 12 bases between them. In nucleotides, the CDR3 is TGCGCCAGCAGTCGGATTGACGGTAACTATGGCTACACCTTC. This translates into CASSRIDGNYGYTF.

Many counts were recorded for this clonotype. The chain links TRBV28 to TRBJ2-1; D possibly corresponds to TRBD1 (5 bases). Trimming removed 6 bases from V and 2 bases from J, with 8 bases in between. CDR3 length: 13 amino acids. Per germline, CDR1 MDHEN and CDR2 SYDVKM. The CDR3: CASRQGPYNEQFF. CDR3 in DNA: TGTGCCAGCAGGCAGGGTCCCTACAATGAGCAGTTCTTC. Variable domain in full (rest from reference TRBV28 and TRBJ2-1): DVKVTQSSRYLVKRTGEKVFLECVQDMDHENMFWYRQDPGLGLRLIYFSYDVKMKEKGDIPEGYSVSREKKERFSLILESASTNQTSMYLCASRQGPYNEQFFGPGTRLTVL.

This clonotype was seen at least ten times. The chain recombines TRBV12-3 or TRBV12-4 with TRBJ2-7, with D possibly TRBD2 on 6 matching bases. Trimming shortened V by 3 bases and J by 4 bases, and 13 bases separated the two germline ends. The CDR3 runs 14 residues. CDR3 bases: TGTGCCAGCAGTTTGACCGGGACTGGTTACGAGCAGTACTTC. Translation: CASSLTGTGYEQYF.

The chain links TRBV15 to TRBJ2-5, with D tentatively TRBD2 (6 bases). Trimming shortened V by 2 bases and J by 2 bases, and 9 bases separated the two germline ends. CDR3 length equals 14 residues. Germline lookup yields CDR1 LNHNV and CDR2 YYDKDF (reference sequence). CDR3 nucleotide sequence: TGTGCCACCAGCAGATTGGCGGGGCAAGAGACCCAGTACTTC. This translates into CATSRLAGQETQYF.

This clonotype has a handful of counts. This rearrangement joins TRBV12-3 or TRBV12-4 to TRBJ1-5; 9 bases agree with TRBD1. Germline trimming cut 6 bases from V and 7 bases from J; bases unmatched to any gene: 13. There are 16 residues in the CDR3. The CDR3 region has the DNA TGTGCCAGCAGCCCGGACAGGGGCGCCCGACAGCAGCCCCAGCATTTT. Translating gives CASSPDRGARQQPQHF.

This clonotype was counted a few times. The V and J genes are TRBV12-3 or TRBV12-4 and TRBJ2-7; 8 nucleotides line up with TRBD1. The CDR3 contains 15 residues. V gave up 6 bases and J gave up 3 bases; unmatched junction bases: 10. Here the CDR3 DNA reads TGTGCCAGCAGACGTGGGCAGGGGGCATACTACGAGCAGTACTTC. Translating it yields CASRRGQGAYYEQYF.

This clonotype was seen only a few times. This rearrangement joins TRBV29-1 to TRBJ2-1, with 15 positions matching TRBD2. With V trimmed by 3 bases and J by 8 bases, 8 bases remained unmatched. The CDR3 extends over 16 amino acids. The V gene's germline CDR1 is SQVTM and CDR2 ANQGSEA. CDR3 amino acids: CSVDWTSGRAGDEQFF. DNA for the CDR3: TGCAGCGTTGATTGGACTAGCGGGAGGGCCGGTGATGAGCAGTTCTTC.

This clonotype was seen only a few times. This chain links TRBV30 with TRBJ1-5; D not resolved. Germline-derived CDR1 and CDR2 are GTSNPN and SVGIG (reference sequence). This CDR3 spans 13 amino acids. The ends were cut back, 0 bases at V and 7 bases at J, with 10 bases in the middle. The DNA of the CDR3 is TGTGCCTGGAGTGTACGCGAGGAACAGCCCCAGCATTTT. It yields the protein CAWSVREEQPQHF.

The chain employs TRBV6-6 and TRBJ2-7; D call uncertain. V was trimmed by 2 bases and J by 5 bases, leaving 10 bases between them. The CDR3 length is 13 residues. From germline, CDR1 is MNHNY and CDR2 SVGAGI (reference sequence). This CDR3 is CASSYRVQDEQYF. CDR3 bases: TGTGCCAGCAGTTACCGCGTTCAGGACGAGCAGTACTTC.

This clonotype was seen more than once but under ten times. The chain recombines TRBV4-2 with TRBJ2-5, with TRBD2 matching 7 bases. The CDR3 length is 15 residues. Trimming removed 1 base from V and 1 base from J; junction bases left unmatched: 3. The germline V gene has CDR1 LGHNA and CDR2 YNFKEQ. CDR3 nucleotides: TGTGCCAGCAGCCAAGGATCTAGCGGCCAAGAGACCCAGTACTTC. Protein sequence: CASSQGSSGQETQYF.

The chain joins TRBV14 to TRBJ2-3; D gene uncertain. Trimming removed 2 bases from V and 4 bases from J, with 7 bases in between. Germline lookup yields CDR1 SGHDN and CDR2 FVKESK. This CDR3 has 13 residues. The CDR3 bases are TGTGCCAGCAGCCAACTGCCGGCAGATACGCAGTATTTT. It translates to CASSQLPADTQYF.

This clonotype was counted only a few times. V is TRBV29-1 and J is TRBJ1-1; a possible D gene is TRBD1 (6 bases). In germline, CDR1 is SQVTM, CDR2 ANQGSEA. CDR3 size: 14 residues. V lost 4 bases and J lost 2, with 14 bases in between. The CDR3 here is CSVVGGRGNTEAFF. CDR3 bases: TGCAGCGTTGTAGGAGGCAGGGGCAACACTGAAGCTTTCTTT.

Many counts were recorded for this clonotype. The rearrangement uses TRBV2 and TRBJ1-5, with D possibly matching TRBD1 (6 bases). This CDR3 has 15 residues. V shed 6 bases and J shed 4 bases, with 16 bases lying between them. Germline CDR1 reads SNHLY; CDR2 reads FYNNEI. The CDR3 DNA reads as TGTGCCAGCAGAGACCTACGGACAGCTAATCAGCCCCAGCATTTT. Protein sequence: CASRDLRTANQPQHF. The full variable domain, with the rest looked up from reference TRBV2 and TRBJ1-5, is EPEVTQTPSHQVTQMGQEVILRCVPISNHLYFYWYRQILGQKVEFLVSFYNNEISEKSEIFDDQFSVERPDGSNFTLKIRSTKLEDSAMYFCASRDLRTANQPQHFGDGTRLSIL.

This clonotype was seen repeatedly, ten times or more. CDR3 DNA sequence: TGCAGCGTTGGACCAGGGAGTGCTTACAATGAGCAGTTCTTC. This codes for CSVGPGSAYNEQFF. V gene TRBV29-1 combines with J gene TRBJ2-1; the D gene could be TRBD1 or TRBD2 (5 bases each). V was cut by 4 bases and J by 4 bases, with 14 bases left in between. The CDR3 runs to 14 residues. Germline V gives CDR1 SQVTM, CDR2 ANQGSEA.

This clonotype was recorded a few times. This chain uses TRBV5-1 with TRBJ2-5; D unclear. V was trimmed by 0 bases and J by 4 bases, leaving 10 bases between them. This CDR3 has 14 amino acids. Germline V gene sequence: CDR1 SGHRS, CDR2 YFSETQ. The CDR3 sequence is CASSLGVPGETQYF. In DNA form, the CDR3 reads TGCGCCAGCAGCTTGGGTGTCCCCGGAGAGACCCAGTACTTC.

Concerning this clonotype itself: A much bigger clone sits one base away, suggesting this may be a read error. The chain carries TRBV7-6 and TRBJ2-7; perhaps TRBD2 as D (5 bases). CDR1 is SGHVS and CDR2 is FNYEAQ in the germline V gene. The CDR3 contains 15 residues. CDR3 protein: CASSGLPGSSYEQSF. The CDR3 coding sequence is TGTGCCAGCAGCGGCCTTCCGGGGTCCTCCTACGAGCAGTCCTTC.

This sequence joins TRBV20-1 and TRBJ1-1, with 7 bases fitting TRBD1. Trimming cost V 0 bases and J 7 bases; bases outside gene matches: 5. The germline V gene encodes CDR1 DFQATT and CDR2 SNEGSKA (reference sequence). The CDR3 extends over 13 amino acids. The CDR3 sequence: CSARDPRQGEAFF. The CDR3 DNA reads as TGCAGTGCTAGAGATCCCCGACAGGGTGAAGCTTTCTTT.

In this sample, this clonotype turned up many times. V gene TRBV29-1 combines with J gene TRBJ1-2; D call uncertain. V shed 3 bases and J shed 4 bases, with 12 bases lying between them. The CDR3 runs 13 residues. Germline V gives CDR1 SQVTM, CDR2 ANQGSEA. Here the CDR3 reads CSVESIRGYGYTF. CDR3 sequence (DNA): TGCAGCGTTGAGAGCATACGAGGCTATGGCTACACCTTC.

At least ten counts were recorded for this clonotype. This rearrangement joins TRBV11-2 to TRBJ1-2; 9 nucleotides agree with TRBD1. Germline CDR1 reads SGHAT; CDR2 reads FQNNGV. Trimming took 4 bases from V and 7 from J; bases not matched to a gene: 10. This CDR3 contains 15 residues. CDR3 sequence: CASSSLRGQGSGYTF. In nucleotides, the CDR3 is TGTGCCAGCAGCTCGCTCCGGGGACAGGGAAGTGGCTACACCTTC.

This chain uses TRBV10-3 with TRBJ2-7, with 12 bases that match TRBD2. V dropped 7 bases and J dropped 3; count of bases not matched to a gene: 4. The germline V gene encodes CDR1 ENHRY and CDR2 SYGVKD. CDR3 size: 14 residues. The CDR3 DNA reads as TGTGCCATCACCCCGACTAGCGGGAGCTACGAGCAGTACTTC. Its protein is CAITPTSGSYEQYF.

In its sample, this clonotype was seen many times. The CDR3 region has the DNA TGTGCCAGCATCACCCCGGGACAGGGGGCTTGGGGAACTGAAGCTTTCTTT. It codes for CASITPGQGAWGTEAFF. The chain is built from TRBV2 and TRBJ1-1; 12 nucleotides match TRBD1. The CDR3 runs 17 residues. J was trimmed by 5 bases and V by 7 bases; bases with no gene match: 14. Per the germline V gene, CDR1 is SNHLY and CDR2 is FYNNEI.

This clonotype showed up just once. This is likely a read error, given that the CDR3 carries no conserved phenylalanine or tryptophan at its end. The chain links TRBV6-2 or TRBV6-3 to TRBJ2-1, with unresolved D. Per germline, CDR1 MNHEY and CDR2 SVGEGT. The CDR3 consists of 12 residues. The germline V and J ends were trimmed by 5 bases and 4 bases, with 6 bases remaining between them. CDR3 amino acids: CASSQQYNEQFL. The CDR3 DNA sequence: TGTGCCAGCAGTCAGCAATACAATGAGCAGTTCTTA.

This clonotype came up a few times. The chain links TRBV24-1 to TRBJ2-7; possible D gene TRBD2, 5 bases. Trimming stripped 10 bases from V and 3 bases from J, with 21 bases between. The CDR3 is 15 amino acids. Germline V CDR1 and CDR2: KGHDR, SFDVKD. CDR3 sequence: CATPGSQRSCYEQYF. CDR3 in DNA: TGTGCCACGCCGGGTAGTCAGCGGAGTTGCTACGAGCAGTACTTC.